Shown below are 26 T cell receptor beta chains from a single sample sequenced in a study of shared clonotypes between healthy human individuals (dated by TCRdb to 2020 to 2021). Libraries were prepared through the immunoSEQ multiplex PCR assay. The table comes from immuneACCESS by way of TCRdb, which keeps in-frame sequences with V and J called. Part of the clones is missing from these tables; in studies checked, under half for an unresolved V gene and the rest for unknown reasons. This sample has 740,000 or so clones in its table, and around 78% of those were observed once. The top ten clones comprise roughly 1.9% of the sample. Sequenced material: memory CD4+ T cells sorted from blood. Taken with the paper, the label for cell subset or site translates to: CD45RA-negative fraction. These receptors all come from a woman between 25 and 40 years old in good health.

This chain links TRBV19 with TRBJ1-1; perhaps TRBD1 as D (5 bases). The CDR3 sequence is 13 residues long. Germline loops: CDR1 LNHDA, CDR2 SQIVND (reference sequence). V lost 2 bases to trimming and J lost 4 bases, with 8 bases between them. CDR3 bases: TGTGCCAGTAGTATAATCGGGGGCACTGAAGCTTTCTTT. It yields the protein CASSIIGGTEAFF.

This clone has ten or more counts. The chain couples TRBV2 to TRBJ1-1; D remains ambiguous. Germline V lookup: CDR1 SNHLY, CDR2 FYNNEI. V was shortened by 3 bases and J by 3 bases, with 14 bases between the two germline ends. This CDR3 comprises 15 residues. The CDR3 DNA is TGTGCCAGCAGTGAGTCGAACCCGGAGGACACTGAAGCTTTCTTT. Translated: CASSESNPEDTEAFF.

This chain links TRBV6-6 with TRBJ2-3; tentative D call: TRBD1 (6 bases). Per the germline V gene, CDR1 is MNHNY and CDR2 is SVGAGI (reference sequence). Trimming removed 8 bases from V and 2 bases from J, with 17 bases in between. There are 15 residues in the CDR3. The CDR3 spells CASEPQGKITDTQYF. The DNA for the CDR3 is TGTGCCAGCGAGCCTCAGGGGAAAATCACAGATACGCAGTATTTT.

The V gene is TRBV19, the J gene TRBJ1-5; D remains unclear. V was shortened by 5 bases and J by 0 bases, with 8 bases between the two germline ends. Germline V gene lookup returns CDR1 LNHDA and CDR2 SQIVND (reference sequence). The CDR3 has 14 amino acids. CDR3 bases: TGTGCCAGTAGTGACCCCGCTAGCAATCAGCCCCAGCATTTT. The encoded protein is CASSDPASNQPQHF.

In this sample, this clone turned up a few times. A much larger clone differs from this one at a single base, so this may be a read error. Other DNA sequences in the sample encode the same CDR3. The chain carries TRBV5-1 and TRBJ1-3; 7 bases agree with TRBD1. Germline CDR1 SGHRS, CDR2 YFSETQ. CDR3 length: 14 amino acids. V dropped 4 bases and J dropped 3; count of bases not matched to a gene: 4. For the CDR3, the DNA is TGCGCCAGCAGCCCCGGGACAGATGGAAACACCATATATTTT. Amino acid sequence: CASSPGTDGNTIYF.

V gene TRBV28 combines with J gene TRBJ1-2; D ambiguous. This CDR3 comprises 12 residues. CDR1 MDHEN and CDR2 SYDVKM come from the germline V gene. V was cut by 4 bases and J by 4 bases, with 7 bases left in between. The CDR3: CASSSTTYGYTF. DNA of the CDR3: TGTGCCAGCAGTTCCACAACCTATGGCTACACCTTC.

V gene TRBV11-2 combines with J gene TRBJ2-1; 8 bases map to TRBD1. With V trimmed by 7 bases and J by 7 bases, 6 bases remained unmatched. Germline V lookup: CDR1 SGHAT, CDR2 FQNNGV. The CDR3 consists of 13 residues. DNA for the CDR3: TGTGCCAGCACCCAGCAGGGGGCGAATGAGCAGTTCTTC. It encodes CASTQQGANEQFF.

The J gene is TRBJ1-5, the V gene TRBV4-1, with D unclear. This CDR3 is built from 14 residues. Looked up from germline, CDR1 is MGHRA and CDR2 is YSYEKL. The V and J ends lost 0 bases and 1 base respectively, with 4 bases between them. This chain's CDR3 is CASSQDRSNQPQHF. CDR3 sequence (DNA): TGCGCCAGCAGCCAAGATAGGAGCAATCAGCCCCAGCATTTT.

This clone was detected a few times. The gene calls are TRBV28 and TRBJ1-3; D is ambiguous. Germline values: CDR1 MDHEN, CDR2 SYDVKM. This CDR3 has 14 amino acids. Trimming removed 8 bases from V and 0 bases from J, with 11 bases in between. CDR3 DNA: TGTGCCAGCGGGTACAGCAGCTCTGGAAACACCATATATTTT. This sequence encodes CASGYSSSGNTIYF.

The rearrangement joins TRBV10-3 to TRBJ1-4, with D perhaps TRBD1 (6 bases). Germline CDR1 is ENHRY and CDR2 is SYGVKD. Trimming removed 6 bases at V and 2 bases at J, with 10 bases between. The CDR3 totals 14 residues. The CDR3 protein is CAISNRATNEKLFF. The CDR3 DNA follows: TGTGCCATCAGCAACAGGGCGACTAATGAAAAACTGTTTTTT.

The rearrangement uses TRBV6-5 and TRBJ1-1; no definite D call. The CDR3 consists of 13 residues. The V gene lost 5 bases and the J gene lost 1 base, with 8 bases spanning the gap. In germline, CDR1 is MNHEY, CDR2 SVGAGI. CDR3: CASSTAPNTEAFF. CDR3 DNA sequence: TGTGCCAGCAGTACCGCCCCGAACACTGAAGCTTTCTTT.

V and J are TRBV5-1 and TRBJ1-3; tentative D call: TRBD1 (5 bases). Germline V gene data show CDR1 as SGHRS and CDR2 as YFSETQ. The CDR3 is made up of 16 amino acids. V lost 4 bases, J lost 0 bases, and 14 bases lay in between. The CDR3 loop is CASSPRGDRSGNTIYF. Written as DNA, the CDR3 is TGCGCCAGCAGCCCCCGGGGGGATCGCTCTGGAAACACCATATATTTT.

The rearrangement links TRBV10-2 to TRBJ1-5; unclear D gene. Trimming stripped 4 bases from V and 0 bases from J, with 7 bases between. CDR1 is WSHSY, CDR2 SAAADI, per germline. The CDR3 spans 14 residues. The CDR3 loop reads CASSVSHSNQPQHF. DNA of the CDR3: TGCGCCAGCAGTGTAAGTCATAGCAATCAGCCCCAGCATTTT.

This clone has just a few counts. The V gene is TRBV7-2, the J gene TRBJ2-2; TRBD2 aligns across 10 bases. The CDR3 consists of 16 residues. Germline CDR1 SGHTA, CDR2 FQGNSA. J gave up 1 base and V 3 bases, and 2 bases lay outside the gene matches. The CDR3 is CASSLLAGGNTGELFF. For the CDR3, the DNA is TGTGCCAGCAGCTTGTTAGCGGGAGGGAACACCGGGGAGCTGTTTTTT.

In its sample, this clone was seen many times. The chain joins TRBV30 to TRBJ2-1; 10 bases line up with TRBD2. Germline V CDR1 and CDR2: GTSNPN, SVGIG (reference sequence). Trimming took 0 bases from V and 5 from J; bases not matched to a gene: 16. The CDR3 has 19 residues. CDR3 sequence: CAWSVLAGLEGSRHNEQFF. The CDR3 region has the DNA TGTGCCTGGAGTGTACTAGCGGGACTAGAAGGGTCCCGGCACAATGAGCAGTTCTTC.

This chain links TRBV5-5 with TRBJ1-5; tentatively, D is TRBD1 (6 bases). Deletions cut 4 bases from V and 2 bases from J, with 19 bases between. Germline loops: CDR1 SGHKS, CDR2 YYEKEE (reference sequence). There are 17 residues in the CDR3. In DNA form, the CDR3 reads TGTGCCAGCAGCCTTAGGACAGAGATAACCCGCAATCAGCCCCAGCATTTT. This gives the protein CASSLRTEITRNQPQHF.

The CDR3: CASSPQGGYEQYF. Here the CDR3 DNA reads TGTGCCAGCAGCCCCCAGGGTGGCTACGAGCAGTACTTC. The chain uses TRBV5-5 and TRBJ2-7; weak D call: TRBD1 (5 bases). This CDR3 has 13 amino acids. Trimming removed 4 bases from V and 3 bases from J, with 11 bases in between. The germline V gene encodes CDR1 SGHKS and CDR2 YYEKEE (reference sequence).

V and J are TRBV28 and TRBJ1-4, with D perhaps TRBD1 (5 bases). Germline CDR1 and CDR2: MDHEN and SYDVKM. The V and J ends lost 4 bases and 3 bases respectively, with 12 bases between them. The CDR3 sequence is 15 residues long. The CDR3 reads CASSSLGTANEKLFF. The DNA of the CDR3 is TGTGCCAGCAGTTCCCTCGGGACGGCTAATGAAAAACTGTTTTTT.

The V and J genes are TRBV5-1 and TRBJ1-1; D might be TRBD1 (5 bases). CDR3 length: 12 amino acids. Trimming cost V 4 bases and J 11 bases, with 15 bases left between them. Germline-derived CDR1 and CDR2 are SGHRS and YFSETQ. The CDR3, as DNA: TGCGCCAGCAGCCTGGACACCCAAGGGGCTTTCTTT. It specifies CASSLDTQGAFF.

The chain has TRBV30 and TRBJ2-3; 11 nucleotides align to TRBD2. V was clipped by 3 bases and J by 4 bases; unmatched bases: 15. Germline assignment: CDR1 GTSNPN and CDR2 SVGIG (reference sequence). This CDR3 spans 18 amino acids. As DNA, the CDR3 is TGTGCCTGGAGGCCCGGCGTTAGCGGGAGGGCCTCCGCAGATACGCAGTATTTT. It is translated as CAWRPGVSGRASADTQYF.

The rearrangement links TRBV5-1 to TRBJ2-7, with 8 bases that match TRBD2. V was clipped by 2 bases and J by 4 bases; unmatched bases: 8. The germline V gene encodes CDR1 SGHRS and CDR2 YFSETQ. CDR3 length: 15 residues. CDR3 amino acids: CASSFLSGSVYEQYF. Written as DNA, the CDR3 is TGCGCCAGCAGCTTCCTCAGCGGGAGTGTGTACGAGCAGTACTTC.

This sequence joins TRBV29-1 and TRBJ1-4, with D possibly being TRBD1 (6 bases). Germline-derived CDR1 and CDR2 are SQVTM and ANQGSEA. Trimming shortened V by 7 bases and J by 4 bases, and 10 bases separated the two germline ends. This CDR3 contains 12 residues. The CDR3 region is CSGTVNNEKLFF. The CDR3 nucleotides are TGCAGCGGGACAGTTAATAATGAAAAACTGTTTTTT.

The chain couples TRBV28 to TRBJ1-2; no firm D call. The germline V and J ends were trimmed by 6 bases and 8 bases, with 13 bases remaining between them. This CDR3 region has 12 residues. Per the germline V gene, CDR1 is MDHEN and CDR2 is SYDVKM. DNA for the CDR3: TGTGCCAGCAGCTTAGCCGGGGTCGGCTACACCTTC. Protein: CASSLAGVGYTF.

The chain employs TRBV28 and TRBJ2-3, with TRBD2 matching 12 bases. In germline, CDR1 is MDHEN, CDR2 SYDVKM. J lost 3 bases, V lost 6 bases, and 4 bases had no gene match. This CDR3 comprises 15 residues. The CDR3 coding sequence is TGTGCCAGCAGCGGTGGACTAGCGGGAACAGATACGCAGTATTTT. It is translated as CASSGGLAGTDTQYF.

This clone was recorded only once. This chain uses TRBV28 with TRBJ1-2, with unresolved D. The CDR3 extends over 12 amino acids. CDR1 MDHEN and CDR2 SYDVKM come from the germline V gene. The V and J ends lost 4 bases and 2 bases respectively, with 5 bases between them. CDR3 sequence: CASSYLNYGYTF. The DNA of the CDR3 is TGTGCCAGCAGTTATCTAAACTATGGCTACACCTTC.

This CDR3 is CASSFGDSDEKLFF. CDR3 DNA: TGCGCCAGCAGCTTTGGTGATTCCGATGAAAAACTGTTTTTT. This chain connects TRBV5-1 to TRBJ1-4; D call uncertain. The V and J ends lost 2 bases and 6 bases respectively, with 11 bases between them. The germline CDR1 and CDR2 sequences are SGHRS and YFSETQ. This CDR3 spans 14 amino acids.